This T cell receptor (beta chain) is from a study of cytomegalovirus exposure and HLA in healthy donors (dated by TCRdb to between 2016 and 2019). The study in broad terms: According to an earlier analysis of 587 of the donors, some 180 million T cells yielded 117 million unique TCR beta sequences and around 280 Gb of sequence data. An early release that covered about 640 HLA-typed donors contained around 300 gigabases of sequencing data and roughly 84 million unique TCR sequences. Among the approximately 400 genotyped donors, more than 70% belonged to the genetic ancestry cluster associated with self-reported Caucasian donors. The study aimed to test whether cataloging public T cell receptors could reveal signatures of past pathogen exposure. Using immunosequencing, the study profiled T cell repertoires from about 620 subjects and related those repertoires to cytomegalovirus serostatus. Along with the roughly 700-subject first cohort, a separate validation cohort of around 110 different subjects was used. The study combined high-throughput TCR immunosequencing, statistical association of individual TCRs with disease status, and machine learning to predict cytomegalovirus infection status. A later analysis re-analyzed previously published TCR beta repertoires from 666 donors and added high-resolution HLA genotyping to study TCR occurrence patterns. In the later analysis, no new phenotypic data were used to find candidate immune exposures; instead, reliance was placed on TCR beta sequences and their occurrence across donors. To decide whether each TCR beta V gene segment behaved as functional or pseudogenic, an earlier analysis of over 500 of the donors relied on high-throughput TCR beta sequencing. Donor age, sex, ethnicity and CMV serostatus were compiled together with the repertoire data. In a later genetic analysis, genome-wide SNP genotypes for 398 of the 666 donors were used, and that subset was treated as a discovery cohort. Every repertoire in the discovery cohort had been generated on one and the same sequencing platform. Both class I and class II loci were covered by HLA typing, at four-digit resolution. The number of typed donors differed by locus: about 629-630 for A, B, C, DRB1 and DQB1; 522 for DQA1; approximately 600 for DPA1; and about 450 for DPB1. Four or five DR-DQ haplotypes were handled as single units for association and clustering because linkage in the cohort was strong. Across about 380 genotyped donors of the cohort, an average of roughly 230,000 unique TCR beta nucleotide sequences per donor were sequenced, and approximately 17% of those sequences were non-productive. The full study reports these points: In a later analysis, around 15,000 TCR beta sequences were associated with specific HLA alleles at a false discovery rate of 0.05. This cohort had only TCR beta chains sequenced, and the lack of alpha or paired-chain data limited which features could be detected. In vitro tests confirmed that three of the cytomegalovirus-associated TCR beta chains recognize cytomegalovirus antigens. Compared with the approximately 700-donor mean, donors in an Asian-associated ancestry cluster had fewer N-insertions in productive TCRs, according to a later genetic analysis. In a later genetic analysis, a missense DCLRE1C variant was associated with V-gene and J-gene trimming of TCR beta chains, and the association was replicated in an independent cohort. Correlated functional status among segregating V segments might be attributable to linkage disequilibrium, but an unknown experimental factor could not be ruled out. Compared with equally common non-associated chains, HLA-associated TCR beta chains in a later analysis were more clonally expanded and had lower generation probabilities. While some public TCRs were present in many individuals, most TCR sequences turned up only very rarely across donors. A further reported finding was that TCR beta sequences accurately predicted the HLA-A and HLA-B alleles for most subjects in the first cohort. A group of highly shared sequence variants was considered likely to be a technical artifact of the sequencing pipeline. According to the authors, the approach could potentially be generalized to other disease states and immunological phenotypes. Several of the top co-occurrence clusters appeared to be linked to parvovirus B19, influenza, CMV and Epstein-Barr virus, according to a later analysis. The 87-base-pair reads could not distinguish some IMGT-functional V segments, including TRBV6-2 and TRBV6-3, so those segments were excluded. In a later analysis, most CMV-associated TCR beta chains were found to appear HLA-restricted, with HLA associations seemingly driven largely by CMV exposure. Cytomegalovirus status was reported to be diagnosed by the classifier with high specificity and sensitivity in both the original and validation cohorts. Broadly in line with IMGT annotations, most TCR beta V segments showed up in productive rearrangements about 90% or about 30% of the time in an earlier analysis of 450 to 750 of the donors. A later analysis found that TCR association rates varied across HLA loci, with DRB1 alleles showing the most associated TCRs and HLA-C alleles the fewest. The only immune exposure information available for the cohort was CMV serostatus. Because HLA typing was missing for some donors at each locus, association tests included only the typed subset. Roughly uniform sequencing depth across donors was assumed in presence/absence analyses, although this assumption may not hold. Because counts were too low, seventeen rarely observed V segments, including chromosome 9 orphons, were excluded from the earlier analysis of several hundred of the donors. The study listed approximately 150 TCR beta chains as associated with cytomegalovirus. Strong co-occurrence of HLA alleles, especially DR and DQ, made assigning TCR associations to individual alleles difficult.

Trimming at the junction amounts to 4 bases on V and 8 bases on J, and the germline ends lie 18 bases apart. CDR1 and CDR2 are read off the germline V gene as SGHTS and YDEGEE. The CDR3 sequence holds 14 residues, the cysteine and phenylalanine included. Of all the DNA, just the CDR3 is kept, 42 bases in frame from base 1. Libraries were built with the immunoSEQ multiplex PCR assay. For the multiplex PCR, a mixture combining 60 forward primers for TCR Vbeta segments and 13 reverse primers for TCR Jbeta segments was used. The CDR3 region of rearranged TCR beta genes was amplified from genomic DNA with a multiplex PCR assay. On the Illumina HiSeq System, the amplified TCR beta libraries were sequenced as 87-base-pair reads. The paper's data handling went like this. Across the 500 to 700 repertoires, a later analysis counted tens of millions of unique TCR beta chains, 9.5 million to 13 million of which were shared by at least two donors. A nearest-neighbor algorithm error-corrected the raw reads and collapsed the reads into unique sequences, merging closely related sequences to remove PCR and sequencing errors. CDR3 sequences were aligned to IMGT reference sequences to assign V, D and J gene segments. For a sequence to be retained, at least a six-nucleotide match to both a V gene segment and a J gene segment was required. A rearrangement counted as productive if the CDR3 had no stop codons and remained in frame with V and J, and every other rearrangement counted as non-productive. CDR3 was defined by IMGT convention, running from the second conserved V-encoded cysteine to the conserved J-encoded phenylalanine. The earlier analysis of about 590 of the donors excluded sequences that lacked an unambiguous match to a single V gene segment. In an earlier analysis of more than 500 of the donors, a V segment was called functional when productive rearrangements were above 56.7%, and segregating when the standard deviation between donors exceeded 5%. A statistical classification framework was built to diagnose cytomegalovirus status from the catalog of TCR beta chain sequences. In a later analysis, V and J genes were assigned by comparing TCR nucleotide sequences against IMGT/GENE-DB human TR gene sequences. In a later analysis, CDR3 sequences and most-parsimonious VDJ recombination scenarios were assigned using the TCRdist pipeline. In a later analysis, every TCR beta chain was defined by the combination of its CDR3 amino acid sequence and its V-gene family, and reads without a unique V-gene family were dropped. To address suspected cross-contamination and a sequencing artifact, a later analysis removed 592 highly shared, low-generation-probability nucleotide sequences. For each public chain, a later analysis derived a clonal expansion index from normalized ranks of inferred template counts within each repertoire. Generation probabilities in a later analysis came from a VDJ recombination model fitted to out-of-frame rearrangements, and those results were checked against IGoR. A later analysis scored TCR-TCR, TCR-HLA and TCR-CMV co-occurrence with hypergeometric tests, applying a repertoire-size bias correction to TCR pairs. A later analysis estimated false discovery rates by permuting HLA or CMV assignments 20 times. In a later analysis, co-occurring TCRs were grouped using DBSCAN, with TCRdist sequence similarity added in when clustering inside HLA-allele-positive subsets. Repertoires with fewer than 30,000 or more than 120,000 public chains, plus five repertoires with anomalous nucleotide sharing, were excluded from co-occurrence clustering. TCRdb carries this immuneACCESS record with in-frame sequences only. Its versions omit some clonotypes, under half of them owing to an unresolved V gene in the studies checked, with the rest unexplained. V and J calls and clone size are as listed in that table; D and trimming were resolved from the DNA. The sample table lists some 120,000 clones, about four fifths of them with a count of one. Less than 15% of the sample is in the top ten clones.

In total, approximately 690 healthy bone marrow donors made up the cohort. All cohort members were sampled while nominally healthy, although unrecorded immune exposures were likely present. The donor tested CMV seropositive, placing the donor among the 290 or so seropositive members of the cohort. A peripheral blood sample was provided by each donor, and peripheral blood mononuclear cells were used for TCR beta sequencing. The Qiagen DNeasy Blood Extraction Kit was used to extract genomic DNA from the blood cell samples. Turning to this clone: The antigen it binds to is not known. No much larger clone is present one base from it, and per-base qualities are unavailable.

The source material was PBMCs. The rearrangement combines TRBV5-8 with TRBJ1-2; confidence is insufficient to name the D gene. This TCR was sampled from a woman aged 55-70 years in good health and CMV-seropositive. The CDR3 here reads CASSQIFRVSGYTF. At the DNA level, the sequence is TGTGCCAGCAGCCAGATCTTTCGGGTGAGCGGCTACACCTTC.